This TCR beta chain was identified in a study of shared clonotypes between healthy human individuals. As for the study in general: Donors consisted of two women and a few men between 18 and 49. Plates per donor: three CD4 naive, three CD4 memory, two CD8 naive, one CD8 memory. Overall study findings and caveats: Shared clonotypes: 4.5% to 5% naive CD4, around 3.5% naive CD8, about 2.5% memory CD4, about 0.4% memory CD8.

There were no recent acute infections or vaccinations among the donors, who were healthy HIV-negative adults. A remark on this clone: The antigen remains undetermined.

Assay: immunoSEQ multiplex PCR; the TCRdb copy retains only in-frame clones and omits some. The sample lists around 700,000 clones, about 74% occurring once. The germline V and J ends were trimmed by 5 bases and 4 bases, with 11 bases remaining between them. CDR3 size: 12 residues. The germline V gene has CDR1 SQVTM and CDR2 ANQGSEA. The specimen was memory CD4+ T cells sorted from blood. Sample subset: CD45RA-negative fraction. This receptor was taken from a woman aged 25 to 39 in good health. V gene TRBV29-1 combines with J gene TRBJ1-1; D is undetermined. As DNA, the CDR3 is TGCAGCGTTCAGGAGGGCCTCACTGAAGCTTTCTTT. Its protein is CSVQEGLTEAFF.